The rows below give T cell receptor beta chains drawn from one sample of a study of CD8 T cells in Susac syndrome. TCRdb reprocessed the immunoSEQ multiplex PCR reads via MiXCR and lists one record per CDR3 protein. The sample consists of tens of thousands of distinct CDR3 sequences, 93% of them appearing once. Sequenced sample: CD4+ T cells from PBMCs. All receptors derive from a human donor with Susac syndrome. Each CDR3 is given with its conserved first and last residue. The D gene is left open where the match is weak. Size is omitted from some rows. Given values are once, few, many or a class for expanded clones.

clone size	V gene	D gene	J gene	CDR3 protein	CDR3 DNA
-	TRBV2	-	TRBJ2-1	CASSYLAAGEQFF	TGTGCCAGCAGCTATTTAGCAGCGGGTGAGCAGTTCTTC
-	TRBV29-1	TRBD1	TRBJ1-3	CSVVEGANTIYF	TGCAGCGTTGTTGAGGGGGCCAACACCATATATTTT
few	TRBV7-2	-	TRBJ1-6	CASSLVGVGNSPLHF	TGTGCCAGCAGCTTAGTAGGGGTCGGGAATTCACCCCTCCACTTT
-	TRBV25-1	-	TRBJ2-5	CASSVAYQETQYF	TGTGCCAGCAGTGTAGCTTACCAAGAGACCCAGTACTTC
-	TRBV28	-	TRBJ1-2	CASSLSIANYGYTF	TGTGCCAGCAGTTTAAGTATAGCTAACTATGGCTACACCTTC
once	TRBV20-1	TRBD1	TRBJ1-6	CSARVRGSNSPLHF	TGCAGTGCTAGGGTCAGGGGGAGTAATTCACCCCTCCACTTT
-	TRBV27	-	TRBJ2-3	CASSLSRDFPLGVTDTQYF	TGTGCCAGCAGTCTAAGCCGGGACTTCCCTTTAGGGGTCACAGATACGCAGTATTTT
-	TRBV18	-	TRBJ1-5	CANSPDWESNQPQHF	TGTGCCAACTCACCCGACTGGGAAAGCAATCAGCCCCAGCATTTT
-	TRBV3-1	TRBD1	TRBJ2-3	CASSHVRGPGGTDTQYF	TGTGCCAGCAGCCATGTCAGGGGGCCTGGCGGCACAGATACGCAGTATTTT
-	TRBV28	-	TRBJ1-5	CASLTAYAQPQHF	TGTGCCAGCCTAACTGCCTACGCTCAGCCCCAGCATTTT
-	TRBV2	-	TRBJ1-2	CASSVGRANYGYTF	TGTGCCAGCAGCGTCGGGAGGGCTAACTATGGCTACACCTTC
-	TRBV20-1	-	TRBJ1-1	CSAAWMWGIIMNTEAFF	TGCAGTGCGGCTTGGATGTGGGGTATAATAATGAACACTGAAGCTTTCTTT
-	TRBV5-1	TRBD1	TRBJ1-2	CASSLGGTVDYGYTF	TGCGCCAGCAGCTTGGGCGGGACAGTCGATTATGGCTACACCTTC
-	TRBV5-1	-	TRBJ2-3	CASSIGTPTDTQYF	TGCGCCAGCAGCATAGGGACTCCGACGGATACGCAGTATTTT
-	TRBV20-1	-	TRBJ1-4	CSAERTLQTNEKLFF	TGCAGTGCTGAGAGGACCCTCCAAACTAATGAAAAACTGTTTTTT
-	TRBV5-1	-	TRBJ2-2	CASRQTDTGELFF	TGCGCCAGCAGGCAGACAGACACCGGGGAGCTGTTTTTT
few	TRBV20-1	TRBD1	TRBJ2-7	CSVQGLMYEQYF	TGCAGTGTACAGGGGCTTATGTACGAGCAGTACTTC
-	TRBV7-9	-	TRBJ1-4	CASSPSQPGGEKLFF	TGTGCCAGCAGCCCCTCGCAGCCGGGAGGTGAAAAACTGTTTTTT
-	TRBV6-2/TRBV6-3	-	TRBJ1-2	CASSRRQFQGYTF	TGTGCCAGCAGCCGACGCCAGTTTCAAGGCTACACCTTC
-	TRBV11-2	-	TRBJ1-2	CASSFRRKNWTNYGYTF	TGTGCCAGCAGCTTTCGTAGGAAAAACTGGACTAACTATGGCTACACCTTC
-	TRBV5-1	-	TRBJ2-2	CASSPVTANTGELFF	TGCGCCAGCAGCCCCGTGACAGCGAACACCGGGGAGCTGTTTTTT
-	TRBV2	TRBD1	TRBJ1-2	CASRGQGAFYGYTF	TGTGCCAGCAGGGGACAGGGGGCCTTTTATGGCTACACCTTC
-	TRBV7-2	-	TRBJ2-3	CASSLAPDTQYF	TGTGCCAGCAGCTTAGCTCCAGATACGCAGTATTTT
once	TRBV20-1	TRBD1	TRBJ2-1	CSAGRTGALNEQFF	TGCAGTGCTGGCAGAACAGGGGCTCTCAATGAGCAGTTCTTC
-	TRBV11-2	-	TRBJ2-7	CASSLEGGAALREQYF	TGTGCCAGCAGCTTAGAAGGGGGGGCAGCTCTAAGGGAGCAGTACTTC
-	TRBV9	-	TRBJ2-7	CASSVEGRQQYF	TGTGCCAGCAGCGTAGAAGGTCGTCAGCAGTACTTC
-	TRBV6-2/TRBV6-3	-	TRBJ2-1	CASSPLNEQFF	TGTGCCAGCAGTCCCCTCAATGAGCAGTTCTTC
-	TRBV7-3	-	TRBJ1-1	CASSLQGSGTEAFF	TGTGCCAGCAGCCTACAGGGTAGTGGCACTGAAGCTTTCTTT
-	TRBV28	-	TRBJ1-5	CASRFGGHQPQHF	TGTGCCAGTCGCTTCGGGGGCCATCAGCCCCAGCATTTT
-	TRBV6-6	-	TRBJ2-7	CASSTDNPYEQYF	TGTGCCAGCAGTACCGACAATCCCTACGAGCAGTACTTC
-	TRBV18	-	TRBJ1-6	CASSQGPTPYNSPLHF	TGTGCCAGCTCACAGGGACCGACCCCCTATAATTCACCCCTCCACTTT
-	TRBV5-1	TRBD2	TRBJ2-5	CASSSGTVPTETQYF	TGCGCCAGCAGCAGCGGGACCGTCCCGACGGAGACCCAGTACTTC
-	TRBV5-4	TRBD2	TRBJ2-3	CASSLFGGGGTDTQYF	TGTGCCAGCAGCTTGTTTGGCGGGGGGGGCACAGATACGCAGTATTTT
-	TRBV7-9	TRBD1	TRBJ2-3	CASSSGTGVADTQYF	TGTGCCAGCAGCTCTGGGACAGGGGTAGCGGATACGCAGTATTTT
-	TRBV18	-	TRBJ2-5	CASFRGLTQETQYF	TGTGCCAGCTTCAGGGGACTAACACAAGAGACCCAGTACTTC
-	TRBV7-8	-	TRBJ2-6	CASSLGAVLGANVLTF	TGTGCCAGCAGCTTAGGTGCTGTGCTGGGGGCCAACGTCCTGACTTTC
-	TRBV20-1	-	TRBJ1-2	CSARSGVYRKVDYGYTF	TGCAGTGCTAGAAGCGGAGTCTACCGAAAGGTGGACTATGGCTACACCTTC
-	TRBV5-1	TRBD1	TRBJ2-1	CASSERQGRSGSYNEQFF	TGCGCCAGCAGCGAGAGACAGGGCCGGTCGGGTTCCTACAATGAGCAGTTCTTC
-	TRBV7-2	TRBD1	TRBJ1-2	CASSTGTGNTNYGYTF	TGTGCCAGCAGTACCGGGACAGGGAATACCAACTATGGCTACACCTTC
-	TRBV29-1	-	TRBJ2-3	CSGLLDNTDTQCF	TGCAGCGGCCTGTTGGACAACACAGATACGCAGTGTTTT
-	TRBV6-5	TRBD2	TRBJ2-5	CASSYALAEETQYF	TGTGCCAGCAGTTACGCGCTAGCGGAAGAGACCCAGTACTTC
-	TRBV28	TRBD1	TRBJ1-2	CASSPRWDRGRSGYTF	TGTGCCAGCAGTCCAAGGTGGGACAGGGGGCGATCTGGCTACACCTTC
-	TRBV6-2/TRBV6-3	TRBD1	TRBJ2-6	CASRPGQGVSGANVLTF	TGTGCCAGCAGACCGGGACAGGGGGTCTCTGGGGCCAACGTCCTGACTTTC
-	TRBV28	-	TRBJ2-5	CASSLSGSRTQYF	TGTGCCAGCAGTTTATCGGGCTCCCGGACCCAGTACTTC
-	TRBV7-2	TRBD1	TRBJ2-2	CASSSRQGSGELFF	TGTGCCAGCAGCTCCCGACAGGGGTCCGGGGAGCTGTTTTTT
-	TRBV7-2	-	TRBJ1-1	CASSSQGAGTNTEAFF	TGTGCCAGCAGCTCCCAGGGCGCGGGGACCAACACTGAAGCTTTCTTT